This paragraph covers one T cell receptor beta chain sequence. Its antigen remains unknown. PCR primers comprised 60 Vbeta and 13 Jbeta primers. Method: immunoSEQ multiplex PCR; TCRdb's copy keeps in-frame clones and lacks some. Of 250,000 or so clones listed, about nine tenths are singletons. This entry comes from a study of cytomegalovirus exposure and HLA in healthy donors. Study as a whole: Earlier work reported 117 million unique TCR beta sequences from about 179 million T cells. The study's findings and limits: The authors assumed roughly uniform sequencing depth across donors for presence/absence analyses. Generally TCR sequences proved uncommon, though certain public TCRs appeared in numerous donors.

The CDR3 spans 14 residues. CDR1 and CDR2 from the germline V gene are MNHNS and SASEGT. V was clipped by 5 bases and J by 4 bases, with 12 bases between them. The specimen was PBMCs. This chain links TRBV6-1 with TRBJ1-3; unclear D gene. The receptor's source is a girl aged 2 to 9 in good health and CMV-seronegative. This CDR3 reads CASSPGLSGNTIYF. The CDR3, as DNA: TGTGCCAGCAGTCCCGGACTCTCCGGAAACACCATATATTTT.